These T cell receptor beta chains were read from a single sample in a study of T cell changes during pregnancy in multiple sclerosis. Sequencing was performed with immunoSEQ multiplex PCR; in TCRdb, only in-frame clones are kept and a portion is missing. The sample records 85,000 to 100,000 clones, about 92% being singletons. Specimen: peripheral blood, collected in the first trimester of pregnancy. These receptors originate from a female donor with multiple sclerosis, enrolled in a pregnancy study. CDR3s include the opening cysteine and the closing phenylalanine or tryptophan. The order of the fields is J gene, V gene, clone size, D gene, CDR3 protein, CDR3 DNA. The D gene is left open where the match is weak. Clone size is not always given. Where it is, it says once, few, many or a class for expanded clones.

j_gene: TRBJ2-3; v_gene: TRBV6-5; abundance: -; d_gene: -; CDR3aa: CASSPSPSTDTQYF; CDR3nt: TGTGCCAGCAGCCCCAGTCCCAGTACAGATACGCAGTATTTT
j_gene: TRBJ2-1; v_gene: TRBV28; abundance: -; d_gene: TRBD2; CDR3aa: CASILGTSGKNEQFF; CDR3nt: TGTGCCAGCATCTTAGGGACTAGCGGGAAGAATGAGCAGTTCTTC
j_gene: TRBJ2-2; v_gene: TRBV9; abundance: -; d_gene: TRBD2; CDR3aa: CASSLSGRSTGELFF; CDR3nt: TGTGCCAGCAGCTTAAGCGGGAGAAGCACCGGGGAGCTGTTTTTT
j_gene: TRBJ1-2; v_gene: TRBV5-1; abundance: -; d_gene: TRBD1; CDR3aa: CASSTTGTNGYTF; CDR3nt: TGCGCCAGCAGCACGACAGGGACAAATGGCTACACCTTC
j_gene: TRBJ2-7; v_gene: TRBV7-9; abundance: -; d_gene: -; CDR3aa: CASSFGGSYEQYF; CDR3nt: TGTGCCAGCAGCTTCGGCGGGTCCTACGAGCAGTACTTC
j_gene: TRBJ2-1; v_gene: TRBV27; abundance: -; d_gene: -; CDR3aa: CASSSPLGLPYNEQFF; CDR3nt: TGTGCCAGCAGTTCCCCACTAGGACTGCCTTACAATGAGCAGTTCTTC
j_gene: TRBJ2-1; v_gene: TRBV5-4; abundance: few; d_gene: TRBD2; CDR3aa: CASSSRSGRFDEQFF; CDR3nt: TGTGCCAGCTCGTCGAGAAGCGGGAGATTTGATGAGCAGTTCTTC
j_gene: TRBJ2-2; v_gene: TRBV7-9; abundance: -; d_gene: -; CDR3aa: CASNQANTGELFF; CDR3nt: TGTGCCAGCAATCAGGCGAACACCGGGGAGCTGTTTTTT
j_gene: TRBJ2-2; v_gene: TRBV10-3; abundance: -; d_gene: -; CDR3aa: CAISESSGYTGELFF; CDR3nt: TGTGCCATCAGTGAGTCTAGCGGCTACACCGGGGAGCTGTTTTTT
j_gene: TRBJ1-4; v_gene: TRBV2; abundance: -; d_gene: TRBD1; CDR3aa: CASSDYRGEKLFF; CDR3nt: TGTGCCAGCAGTGACTACAGGGGGGAAAAACTGTTTTTT
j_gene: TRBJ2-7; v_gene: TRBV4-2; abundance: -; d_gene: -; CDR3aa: CASSQDLGRGLHEQYF; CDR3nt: TGTGCCAGCAGCCAAGATCTAGGGCGGGGCCTTCACGAGCAGTACTTC
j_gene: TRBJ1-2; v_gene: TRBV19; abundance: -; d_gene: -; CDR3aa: CASSIRGQGPGYTF; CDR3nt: TGTGCCAGTAGTATTCGCGGGCAGGGGCCTGGCTACACCTTC
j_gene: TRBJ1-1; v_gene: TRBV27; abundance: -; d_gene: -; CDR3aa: CASSLSPGMNTEAFF; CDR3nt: TGTGCCAGCAGTTTATCGCCAGGGATGAACACTGAAGCTTTCTTT
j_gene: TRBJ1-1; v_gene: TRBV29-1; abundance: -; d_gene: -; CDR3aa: CSAGNTEAFF; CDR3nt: TGCAGCGCAGGGAACACTGAAGCTTTCTTT
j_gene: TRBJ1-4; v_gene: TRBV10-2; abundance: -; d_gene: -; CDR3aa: CASRGWRDEKLFF; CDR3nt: TGCGCCAGCAGGGGGTGGAGGGATGAAAAACTGTTTTTT
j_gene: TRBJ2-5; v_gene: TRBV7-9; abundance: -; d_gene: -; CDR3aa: CASSQLGRGETQYF; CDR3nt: TGTGCCAGCAGCCAACTAGGGAGGGGGGAGACCCAGTACTTC
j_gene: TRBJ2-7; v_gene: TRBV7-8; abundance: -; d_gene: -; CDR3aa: CASRPRLEHEQYF; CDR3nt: TGTGCCAGCAGGCCTAGACTAGAGCACGAGCAGTACTTC
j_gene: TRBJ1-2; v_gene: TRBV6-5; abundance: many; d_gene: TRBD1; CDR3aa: CASRRTGEGYGYTF; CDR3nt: TGTGCCAGCAGACGTACAGGGGAAGGATATGGCTACACCTTC
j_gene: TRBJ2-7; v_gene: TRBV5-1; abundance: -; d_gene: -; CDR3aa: CASSLTSRGAGEQYF; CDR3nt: TGCGCCAGCAGCTTGACGTCTCGGGGGGCTGGGGAGCAGTACTTC
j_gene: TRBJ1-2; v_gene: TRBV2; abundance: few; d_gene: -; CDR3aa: CASSPKGPTLYGYTF; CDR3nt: TGTGCCAGCAGTCCCAAGGGGCCCACATTATATGGCTACACCTTC
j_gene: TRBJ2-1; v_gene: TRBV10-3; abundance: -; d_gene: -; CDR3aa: CAISERQENEQFF; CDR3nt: TGTGCCATCAGTGAACGACAGGAGAATGAGCAGTTCTTC
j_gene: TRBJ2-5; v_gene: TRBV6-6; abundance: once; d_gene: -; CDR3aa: CASSYSNERQETQYF; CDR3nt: TGTGCCAGCAGTTACTCGAACGAGAGACAGGAGACCCAGTACTTC
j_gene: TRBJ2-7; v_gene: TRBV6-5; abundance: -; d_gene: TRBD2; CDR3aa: CATRLAGVAYEQYF; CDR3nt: TGTGCCACCCGACTAGCGGGAGTGGCCTACGAGCAGTACTTC
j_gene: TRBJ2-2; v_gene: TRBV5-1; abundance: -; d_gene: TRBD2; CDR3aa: CASSLFPAGINTGELFF; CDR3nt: TGCGCCAGCAGCCTGTTCCCAGCGGGGATTAACACCGGGGAGCTGTTTTTT
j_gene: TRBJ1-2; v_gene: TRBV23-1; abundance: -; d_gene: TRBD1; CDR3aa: CASRDHRGPGYTF; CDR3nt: TGCGCCAGTAGAGACCACAGGGGGCCGGGCTACACCTTC